This T cell receptor (beta chain) was retrieved from a study of T-cell reconstitution after alpha-beta-depleted transplantation in children. Findings and limits, study-wide: There were reportedly several hundred expanded graft clones from which alpha-beta T cells came about two months after transplant. Among T cells one year after transplant, newly produced cells accounted for most counts and diversity. It was surviving recipient T cells and thymic progenitors that gave some patients high TCRbeta diversity at day 60.

A few counts support this clonotype. Its cognate antigen is unknown. CDR1 and CDR2 (germline): SQVTM, ANQGSEA. V lost 2 bases to trimming and J lost 4 bases, with 11 bases between them. The CDR3 sequence is 13 residues long. The library targeted TCRbeta and was prepared with unique molecular identifiers. TCRdb re-analysed the PCR reads in MiXCR, keeping a single row per CDR3 protein. This sample has some 120,000 distinct CDR3 sequences, with about 9.6% found just once. This chain links TRBV29-1 with TRBJ1-1, with D uncertain. The sequencing used PBMCs, mostly from graft donor cells, collected 180 days after TCRalphabeta/CD19-depleted stem cell transplant. The receptor's source is a girl under three years old who had a stem cell transplant for combined immunodeficiency, so the T cells may come from the graft donor. The CDR3: CSVEPGWSTEAFF. In nucleotides, the CDR3 is TGCAGCGTTGAACCGGGGTGGAGCACTGAAGCTTTCTTT.